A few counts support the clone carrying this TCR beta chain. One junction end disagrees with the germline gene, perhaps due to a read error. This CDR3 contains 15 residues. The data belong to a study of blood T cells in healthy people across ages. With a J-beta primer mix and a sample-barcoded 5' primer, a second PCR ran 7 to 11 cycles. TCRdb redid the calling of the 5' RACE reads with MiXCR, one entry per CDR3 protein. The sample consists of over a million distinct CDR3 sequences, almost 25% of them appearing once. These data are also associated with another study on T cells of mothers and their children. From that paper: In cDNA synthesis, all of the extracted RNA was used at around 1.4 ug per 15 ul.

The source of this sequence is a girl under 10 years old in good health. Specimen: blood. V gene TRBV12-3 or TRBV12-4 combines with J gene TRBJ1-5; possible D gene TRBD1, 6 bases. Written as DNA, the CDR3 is TGTGCCAGCAGGTTAGGGGCAGGGGGCAATCAGCCCCAGCATTTT. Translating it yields CASRLGAGGNQPQHF.